This paragraph reports one T cell receptor (beta chain). A junction end diverges from the germline sequence, so it may reflect a read error. This sample is part of a study of tumor and adjacent non-tumor tissue in lung cancer. Study summary: There were some 11 adenocarcinoma, a couple of squamous cell carcinoma and 1 small cell lung cancer cases.

The library came from three nested PCR rounds adapted from ARM-PCR protocols. Using its own MiXCR run on the multiplex PCR reads, TCRdb lists one record per CDR3 protein. Of under 250,000 distinct CDR3 sequences detected, 60% to 75% appear once; the ten largest clones hold under 30%. Germline CDR1 reads LGHNA; CDR2 reads YSLEER. CDR3 size: 15 residues. RNA was extracted from bulk tissue without any cell sorting. Sequenced input: lung tumor tissue. The chain combines TRBV4-3 with TRBJ2-7, with unresolved D. The receptor was derived from a man aged 60 to 75 with non-small cell lung cancer. CDR3 sequence: CASTQDLQLSGQQYF. CDR3 coding DNA: TGCGCCAGCACCCAAGATCTCCAGTTGAGTGGGCAGCAGTACTTC.